These 25 T cell receptor beta chains were all obtained from the same sample, sequenced in a study of T-cell reconstitution after alpha-beta-depleted transplantation in children. Unique molecular identifiers tagged the TCRbeta library. TCRdb ran MiXCR on the PCR reads and lists one entry per CDR3 protein. The sample records over 200,000 distinct CDR3 sequences, about 8.4% being singletons. The material was PBMCs, mostly from graft donor cells, obtained 360 days after TCRalphabeta/CD19-depleted stem cell transplant. The receptors here all came from a male patient aged 2-15 years who had a stem cell transplant for acute myeloid leukemia, so the T cells may come from the graft donor.

This clonotype was detected a few times. J is TRBJ2-3 and V is TRBV4-2, with D uncertain. Trimming took off 8 bases at V and 0 bases at J, with 6 bases between the two ends. Germline-derived CDR1 and CDR2 are LGHNA and YNFKEQ. CDR3 length: 12 amino acids. For the CDR3, the DNA is TGTGCCAGCCGTGAGAGCACAGATACGCAGTATTTT. It codes for CASRESTDTQYF.

V usage is TRBV10-2 and J usage is TRBJ2-5; 12 bases are a match to TRBD2. The length of the CDR3 is 16 residues. The V gene's germline CDR1 is WSHSY and CDR2 SAAADI. The trim removed 6 bases at V and 6 bases at J, leaving 11 bases unmatched. CDR3 in amino acids: CASSQTSGGEGKTQYF. The CDR3 nucleotides are TGCGCCAGCAGCCAGACTAGCGGGGGCGAAGGAAAGACCCAGTACTTC.

The rearrangement joins TRBV7-2 to TRBJ2-7; perhaps TRBD2 as D (6 bases). Germline CDR1 is SGHTA and CDR2 is FQGNSA. CDR3 length equals 17 residues. Between the trimmed V and J ends, which lost 4 bases and 6 bases, there was a span of 25 bases. The CDR3 reads CASSSRAGTGLVPEQYF. The DNA of the CDR3 is TGTGCCAGCAGCTCGCGCGCGGGAACGGGACTTGTCCCCGAGCAGTACTTC.

This clonotype appeared a few times. The V gene is TRBV5-6, the J gene TRBJ2-3; 8 positions match TRBD2. CDR1 is SGHDT, CDR2 YYEEEE, per germline. Losses at the gene ends were 4 bases for V and 3 bases for J; bases not matched to a gene: 4. This CDR3 is built from 14 residues. The CDR3 sequence is CASSNSGATDTQYF. The CDR3 DNA follows: TGTGCCAGCAGCAATAGCGGGGCAACAGATACGCAGTATTTT.

The chain joins TRBV7-8 to TRBJ2-2; 10 bases align to TRBD2. Unmatched junction bases numbered 14, after V lost 0 bases and J lost 7 bases. Germline-derived CDR1 and CDR2 are SGHVS and FQNEAQ. The CDR3 consists of 19 residues. CDR3 amino acids: CASSLADPLSGRGGGELFF. The CDR3 DNA reads as TGTGCCAGCAGCTTAGCGGACCCCCTAAGCGGGAGGGGGGGCGGGGAGCTGTTTTTT. Full variable domain (outside the CDR3, taken from reference TRBV7-8 and TRBJ2-2): GAGVSQSPRYKVAKRGQDVALRCDPISGHVSLFWYQQALGQGPEFLTYFQNEAQLDKSGLPSDRFFAERPEGSVSTLKIQRTQQEDSAVYLCASSLADPLSGRGGGELFFGEGSRLTVL.

This clonotype was detected many times. CDR3 nucleotides: TGTGCCAGCAGTTTAATCCCAGCGGGGGGTCTTCTGTACGTC. Amino acids: CASSLIPAGGLLYV. V and J are TRBV28 and TRBJ2-7; TRBD2 agrees at 9 bases. Germline CDR1 and CDR2: MDHEN and SYDVKM. V gave up 2 bases and J gave up 12 bases; unmatched junction bases: 11. This CDR3 comprises 14 residues.

This clonotype was recorded many times. The J gene is TRBJ2-3, the V gene TRBV28; D possibly uses TRBD1 or TRBD2 (5 bases each). Deletions cut 1 base from V and 5 bases from J, with 19 bases between. CDR1 is MDHEN, CDR2 SYDVKM, per germline. This CDR3 contains 17 residues. The CDR3: CASSLSRERGRGDTQYF. For the CDR3, the DNA is TGTGCCAGCAGTTTATCCAGGGAGAGAGGTCGGGGAGATACGCAGTATTTT.

This clonotype was seen many times. The chain couples TRBV29-1 to TRBJ2-1; the D call may be TRBD1 or TRBD2 (6 bases each). Trimming left V 4 bases short and J 4 bases short, with 11 bases between. Per the germline V gene, CDR1 is SQVTM and CDR2 is ANQGSEA. The CDR3 covers 13 residues. The chain's CDR3 is CSVGRDTYNEQFF. The CDR3 nucleotides are TGCAGCGTTGGGAGGGACACTTACAATGAGCAGTTCTTC.

This clonotype turned up a few times. This chain joins TRBV5-5 and TRBJ2-5, with a possible D match to TRBD2 (5 bases). V dropped 0 bases and J dropped 5 bases, with 8 bases sitting between them. In germline, CDR1 is SGHKS, CDR2 YYEKEE (reference sequence). This CDR3 comprises 13 residues. Written as DNA, the CDR3 is TGTGCCAGCAGCTTGGAAGCGGCGGAGACCCAGTACTTC. This gives the protein CASSLEAAETQYF.

A few counts support this clonotype. The genes are TRBV7-9 and TRBJ2-1; D ambiguous. Trimming stripped 5 bases from V and 5 bases from J, with 16 bases between. In germline, CDR1 is SEHNR, CDR2 FQNEAQ (reference sequence). The CDR3 totals 15 residues. CDR3 in amino acids: CASSPPFVPHNEQFF. In DNA, the CDR3 is TGTGCCAGCAGCCCCCCATTCGTCCCACACAATGAGCAGTTCTTC.

This chain joins TRBV4-1 and TRBJ1-5, with D maybe TRBD1 (5 bases). The CDR3 length is 16 residues. Germline V CDR1 and CDR2: MGHRA, YSYEKL. V was pared by 5 bases and J by 3 bases, with 17 bases between. CDR3 region: CASSVFSTEDNQPQHF. CDR3 DNA sequence: TGCGCCAGCAGCGTCTTCTCGACAGAGGACAATCAGCCCCAGCATTTT.

This chain links TRBV5-1 with TRBJ1-2, with 7 positions matching TRBD1. The CDR3 length is 16 residues. Germline V lookup: CDR1 SGHRS, CDR2 YFSETQ. The V gene end was trimmed by 0 bases and the J gene end by 0 bases; junction bases not matched to a gene: 5. This chain's CDR3 is CASSLAQGTANYGYTF. Here the CDR3 DNA reads TGCGCCAGCAGCTTGGCACAGGGGACGGCTAACTATGGCTACACCTTC.

The chain recombines TRBV30 with TRBJ1-1; unclear D gene. Trimming took off 0 bases at V and 1 base at J, with 0 bases between the two ends. CDR3 length: 11 residues. Looked up from germline, CDR1 is GTSNPN and CDR2 is SVGIG (reference sequence). The CDR3 spells CAWSVNTEAFF. Written as DNA, the CDR3 is TGTGCCTGGAGTGTGAACACTGAAGCTTTCTTT.

V and J are TRBV5-5 and TRBJ1-1; D gene ambiguous. V was pared by 4 bases and J by 3 bases, with 13 bases between. This CDR3 has 14 residues. CDR1 is SGHKS, CDR2 YYEKEE, per germline (reference sequence). CDR3 DNA sequence: TGTGCCAGCAGCCTCCTAACACCAGACACTGAAGCTTTCTTT. Translated, it gives CASSLLTPDTEAFF.

At least ten counts were recorded for this clonotype. The V and J genes are TRBV20-1 and TRBJ2-3; D is uncertain. Trimming shortened V by 6 bases and J by 0 bases, and 10 bases separated the two germline ends. The CDR3 runs to 13 residues. The germline CDR1 and CDR2 sequences are DFQATT and SNEGSKA (reference sequence). CDR3 protein: CSAVYLSTDTQYF. CDR3 DNA: TGCAGTGCCGTGTATCTTAGCACAGATACGCAGTATTTT.

Concerning this clonotype itself: The CDR3 ends on some other residue instead of the conserved phenylalanine or tryptophan, so this is likely a read error. The rearrangement joins TRBV12-3 or TRBV12-4 to TRBJ2-1, with a tentative D call TRBD2 (6 bases). CDR3 length: 14 residues. V was shortened by 1 base and J by 5 bases, with 9 bases between the two germline ends. Here the CDR3 DNA reads TGTGCCAGCAGTTTAGTGGTAGCGGACAATGAGCAGTTCTAC. Its protein is CASSLVVADNEQFY.

This clonotype was found a few times. The chain uses TRBV7-2 and TRBJ2-2; 9 bases map to TRBD1. Germline V gene sequence: CDR1 SGHTA, CDR2 FQGNSA. This CDR3 has 16 residues. The trim removed 5 bases at V and 4 bases at J, leaving 8 bases unmatched. This CDR3 reads CASSPRQGGTTGELFF. Here the CDR3 DNA reads TGTGCCAGCAGCCCCAGACAGGGGGGGACCACCGGGGAGCTGTTTTTT.

This clonotype was seen at least ten times. The junction differs from germline at one of its ends, possibly a read error. The chain links TRBV7-3 to TRBJ2-7, with D uncertain. The CDR3 has 10 amino acids. Germline V lookup: CDR1 SGHTA, CDR2 FQGTGA. Written as DNA, the CDR3 is TGTGCCAGCCGCTTTGGACAGCAGTACTTC. Its translation is CASRFGQQYF.

The chain links TRBV7-6 to TRBJ2-7; D is possibly TRBD1 or TRBD2 (6 bases each). Germline lookup yields CDR1 SGHVS and CDR2 FNYEAQ. V dropped 7 bases and J dropped 5 bases, with 27 bases sitting between them. CDR3 size: 17 residues. The CDR3: CASNSARGGQGVDEQYF. DNA of the CDR3: TGTGCCAGCAACTCCGCGAGAGGGGGGCAGGGTGTCGACGAGCAGTACTTC.

This chain links TRBV7-3 with TRBJ2-5, with 10 bases aligning to TRBD2. V trimming: 3 bases; J trimming: 5 bases; junction bases outside the gene matches: 6. The germline V gene has CDR1 SGHTA and CDR2 FQGTGA. CDR3 length: 15 residues. CDR3 region: CASSLGQTSGETQYF. In nucleotides, the CDR3 is TGTGCCAGCAGCTTGGGGCAGACTAGCGGGGAGACCCAGTACTTC.

The chain couples TRBV10-3 to TRBJ2-2; D perhaps matches TRBD1 (5 bases). CDR1 and CDR2 (germline): ENHRY, SYGVKD. The CDR3 consists of 13 residues. The V and J ends lost 6 bases and 4 bases respectively, with 9 bases between them. CDR3 sequence reads: CAIRRQSTGELFF. The CDR3 DNA follows: TGTGCCATCAGGCGACAGAGCACCGGGGAGCTGTTTTTT.

The J gene is TRBJ2-3, the V gene TRBV12-3 or TRBV12-4; TRBD2 is a possible D gene (5 bases). CDR3 length equals 15 residues. V lost 3 bases and J lost 1, with 11 bases in between. The CDR3 is CASSFTGSGTDTQYF. CDR3 bases: TGTGCCAGCAGTTTTACGGGGTCAGGCACAGATACGCAGTATTTT.

The chain links TRBV5-1 to TRBJ2-5; no clear D. The germline V gene encodes CDR1 SGHRS and CDR2 YFSETQ. Trimming took off 0 bases at V and 1 base at J, with 7 bases between the two ends. The CDR3 sequence is 14 residues long. The CDR3 sequence: CASSLEPAQETQYF. The CDR3 DNA follows: TGCGCCAGCAGCTTGGAGCCAGCCCAAGAGACCCAGTACTTC.

As regards this clonotype: A read error may explain this, as a much larger clone is one base away. The chain combines TRBV7-2 with TRBJ1-1, with D maybe TRBD1 (6 bases). Germline V gene lookup returns CDR1 SGHTA and CDR2 FQGNSA. The CDR3 is 14 residues long. In DNA form, the CDR3 reads TGTTCCAGCAGCATACAGGGTAGGAACACTGAAGCTTTCTTT. It is translated as CSSSIQGRNTEAFF.

This clonotype was detected ten times or more. The CDR3, as DNA: TGTGCCAGCAGTTTGTGGTTTGCCTACAATGAGCAGTTCTTC. Protein sequence: CASSLWFAYNEQFF. This rearrangement joins TRBV12-3 or TRBV12-4 to TRBJ2-1; no reliable D call. The V end was cut by 3 bases, the J end by 2 bases, with 8 bases between. CDR3 size: 14 residues.